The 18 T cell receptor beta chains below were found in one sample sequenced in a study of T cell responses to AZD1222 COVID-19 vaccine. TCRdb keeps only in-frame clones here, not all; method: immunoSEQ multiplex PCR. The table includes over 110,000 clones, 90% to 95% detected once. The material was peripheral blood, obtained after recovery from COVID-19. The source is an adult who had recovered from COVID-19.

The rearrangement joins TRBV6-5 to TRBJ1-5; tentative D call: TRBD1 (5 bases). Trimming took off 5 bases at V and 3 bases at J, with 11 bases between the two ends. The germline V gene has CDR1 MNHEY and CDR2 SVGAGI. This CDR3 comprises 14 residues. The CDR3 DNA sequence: TGTGCCAGCAGTCCCGGGGCGAACAATCAGCCCCAGCATTTT. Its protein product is CASSPGANNQPQHF.

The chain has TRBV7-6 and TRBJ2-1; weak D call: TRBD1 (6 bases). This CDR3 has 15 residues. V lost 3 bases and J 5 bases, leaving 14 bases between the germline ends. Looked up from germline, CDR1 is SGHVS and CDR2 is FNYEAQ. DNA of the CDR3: TGTGCCAGCAGCTTTCGAGGGGGTGGCAACAATGAGCAGTTCTTC. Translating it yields CASSFRGGGNNEQFF.

The CDR3 loop is CASSTYRGLSYEQYF. In DNA, the CDR3 is TGTGCCAGCAGCACCTACAGGGGTCTTTCCTACGAGCAGTACTTC. The chain recombines TRBV7-6 with TRBJ2-7; the match to TRBD1 covers 7 bases. Germline V gene lookup returns CDR1 SGHVS and CDR2 FNYEAQ. With V trimmed by 5 bases and J by 1 base, 8 bases remained unmatched. CDR3 length: 15 amino acids.

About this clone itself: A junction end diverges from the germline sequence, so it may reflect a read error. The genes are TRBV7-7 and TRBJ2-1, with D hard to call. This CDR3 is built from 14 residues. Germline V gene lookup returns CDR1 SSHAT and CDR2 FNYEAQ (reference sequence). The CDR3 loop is CASSRRRQDNEQFF. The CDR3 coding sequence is TGTGCTAGCAGCCGCCGACGTCAGGACAATGAGCAGTTCTTC. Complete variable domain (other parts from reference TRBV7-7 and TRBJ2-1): GAGVSQSPRYKVTKRGQDVTLRCDPISSHATLYWYQQALGQGPEFLTYFNYEAQPDKSGLPSDRFSAERPEGSISTLTIQRTEQRDSAMYRCASSRRRQDNEQFFGPGTRLTVL.

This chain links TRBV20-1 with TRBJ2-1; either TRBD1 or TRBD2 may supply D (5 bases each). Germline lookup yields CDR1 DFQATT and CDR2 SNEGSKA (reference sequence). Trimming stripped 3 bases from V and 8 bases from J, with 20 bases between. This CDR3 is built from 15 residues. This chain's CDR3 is CSASSGSRGRDEQFF. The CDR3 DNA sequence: TGCAGTGCTAGTTCGGGTTCGAGGGGCAGGGATGAGCAGTTCTTC.

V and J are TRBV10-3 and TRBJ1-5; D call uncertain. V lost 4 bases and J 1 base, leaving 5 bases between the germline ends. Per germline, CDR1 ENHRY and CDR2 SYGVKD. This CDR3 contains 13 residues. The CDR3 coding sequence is TGTGCCATCAGTGGGGGAAGCAATCAGCCCCAGCATTTT. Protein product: CAISGGSNQPQHF.

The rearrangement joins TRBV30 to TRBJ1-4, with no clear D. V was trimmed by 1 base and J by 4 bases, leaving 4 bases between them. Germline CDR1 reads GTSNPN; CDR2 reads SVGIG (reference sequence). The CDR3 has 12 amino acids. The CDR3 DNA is TGTGCCTGGAGTGCCCTTAATGAAAAACTGTTTTTT. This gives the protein CAWSALNEKLFF.

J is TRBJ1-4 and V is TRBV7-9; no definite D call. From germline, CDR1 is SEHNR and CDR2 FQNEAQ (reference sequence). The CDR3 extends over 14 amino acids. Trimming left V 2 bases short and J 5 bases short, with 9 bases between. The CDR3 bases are TGTGCCAGCAGCTTACACTCACCGAATGAAAAACTGTTTTTT. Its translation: CASSLHSPNEKLFF.

Here the CDR3 reads CASSMAGTGATDTQYF. The CDR3 DNA sequence: TGTGCCAGCAGTATGGCCGGGACAGGGGCCACAGATACGCAGTATTTT. This chain joins TRBV27 and TRBJ2-3, with 10 bases that match TRBD1. The V and J ends lost 5 bases and 2 bases, in that order; junction bases with no gene match: 7. The CDR3 is 16 residues long. Germline V gene lookup returns CDR1 MNHEY and CDR2 SMNVEV (reference sequence).

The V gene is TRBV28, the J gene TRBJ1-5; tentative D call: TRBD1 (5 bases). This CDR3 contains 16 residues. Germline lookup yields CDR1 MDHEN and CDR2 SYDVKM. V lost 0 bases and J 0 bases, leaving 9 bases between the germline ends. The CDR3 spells CASSLWGGDSNQPQHF. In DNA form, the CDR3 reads TGTGCCAGCAGTTTATGGGGAGGGGATAGCAATCAGCCCCAGCATTTT.

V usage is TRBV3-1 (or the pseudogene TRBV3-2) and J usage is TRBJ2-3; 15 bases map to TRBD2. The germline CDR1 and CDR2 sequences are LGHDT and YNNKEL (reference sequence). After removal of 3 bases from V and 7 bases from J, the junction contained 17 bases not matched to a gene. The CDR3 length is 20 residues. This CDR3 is CASSHGRPGLAGGNRHTQYF. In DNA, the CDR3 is TGTGCCAGCAGCCATGGGCGTCCGGGACTAGCGGGAGGCAATAGGCATACGCAGTATTTT.

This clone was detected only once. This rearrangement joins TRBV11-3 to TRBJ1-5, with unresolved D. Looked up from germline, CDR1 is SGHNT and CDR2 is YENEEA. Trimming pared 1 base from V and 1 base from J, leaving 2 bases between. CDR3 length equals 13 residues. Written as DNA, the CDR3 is TGTGCCAGCAGCTTAGTGAGCAATCAGCCCCAGCATTTT. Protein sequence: CASSLVSNQPQHF.

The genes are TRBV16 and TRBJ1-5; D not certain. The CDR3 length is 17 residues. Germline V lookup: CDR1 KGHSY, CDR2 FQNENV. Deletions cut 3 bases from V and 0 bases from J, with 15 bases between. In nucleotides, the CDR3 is TGTGCCAGCAGCCAGTGGACGGCCGGGGTTAGCAATCAGCCCCAGCATTTT. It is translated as CASSQWTAGVSNQPQHF.

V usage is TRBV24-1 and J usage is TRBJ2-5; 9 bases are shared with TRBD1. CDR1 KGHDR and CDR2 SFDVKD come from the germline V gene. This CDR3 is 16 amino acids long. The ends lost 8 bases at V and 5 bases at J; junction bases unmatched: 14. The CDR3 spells CATTPGQGQGSETQYF. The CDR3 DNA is TGTGCCACCACTCCCGGACAGGGACAGGGATCGGAGACCCAGTACTTC.

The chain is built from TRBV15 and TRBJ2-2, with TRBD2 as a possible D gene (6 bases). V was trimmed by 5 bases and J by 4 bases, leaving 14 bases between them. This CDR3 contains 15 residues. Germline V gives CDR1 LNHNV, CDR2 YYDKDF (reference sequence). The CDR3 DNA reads TGTGCCACCAGCCACACGAGGGGAGGCACCGGGGAGCTGTTTTTT. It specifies CATSHTRGGTGELFF.

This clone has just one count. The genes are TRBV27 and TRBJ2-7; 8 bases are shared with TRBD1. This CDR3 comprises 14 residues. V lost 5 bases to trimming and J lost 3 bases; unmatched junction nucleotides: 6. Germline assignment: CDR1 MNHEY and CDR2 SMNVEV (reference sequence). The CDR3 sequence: CASSRQGANYEQYF. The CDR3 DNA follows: TGTGCCAGCAGTCGGCAGGGGGCGAACTACGAGCAGTACTTC.

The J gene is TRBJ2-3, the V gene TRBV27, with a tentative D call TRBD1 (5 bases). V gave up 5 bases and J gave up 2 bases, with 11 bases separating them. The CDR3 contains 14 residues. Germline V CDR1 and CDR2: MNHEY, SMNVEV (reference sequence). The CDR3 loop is CASSLQVPTDTQYF. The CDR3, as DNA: TGTGCCAGCAGTCTACAGGTCCCCACAGATACGCAGTATTTT.

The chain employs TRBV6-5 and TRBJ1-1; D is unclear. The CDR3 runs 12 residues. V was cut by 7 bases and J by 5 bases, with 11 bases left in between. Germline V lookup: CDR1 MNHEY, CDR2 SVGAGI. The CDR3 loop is CASKEGGTEAFF. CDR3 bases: TGTGCCAGCAAGGAGGGTGGAACTGAAGCTTTCTTT.